This T cell receptor beta chain was retrieved from a study of control samples from healthy donors and cancer patients. With 0 bases removed from V and 3 bases from J, the gap between germline ends came to 12 bases. This CDR3 has 16 residues. Germline lookup yields CDR1 LNHNV and CDR2 YYDKDF (reference sequence). Generated by immunoSEQ multiplex PCR, the TCRdb table keeps only in-frame clones and is missing some. The table includes about 40,000 clones, roughly 90% detected once. The origin of this receptor is a woman aged 45-60 years in good health. V usage is TRBV15 and J usage is TRBJ1-5; no firm D call. Sequencing used blood. The CDR3 reads CATSRDPRRLNQPQHF. The CDR3 DNA sequence: TGTGCCACCAGCAGAGATCCCCGCAGACTCAATCAGCCCCAGCATTTT.